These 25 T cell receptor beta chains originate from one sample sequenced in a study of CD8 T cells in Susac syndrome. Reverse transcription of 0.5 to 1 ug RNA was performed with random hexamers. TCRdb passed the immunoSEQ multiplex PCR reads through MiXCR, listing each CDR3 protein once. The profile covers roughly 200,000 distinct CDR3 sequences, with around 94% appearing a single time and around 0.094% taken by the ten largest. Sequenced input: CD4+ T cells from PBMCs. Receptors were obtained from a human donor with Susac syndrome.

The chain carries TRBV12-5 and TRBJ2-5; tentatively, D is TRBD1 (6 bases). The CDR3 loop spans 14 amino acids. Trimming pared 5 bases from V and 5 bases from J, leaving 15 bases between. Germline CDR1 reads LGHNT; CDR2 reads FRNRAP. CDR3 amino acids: CASGAKEGVETQYF. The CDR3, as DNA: TGTGCTAGTGGTGCCAAAGAGGGGGTGGAGACCCAGTACTTC.

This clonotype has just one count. CDR3 residues: CASSGRSRETQYF. The DNA for the CDR3 is TGTGCCAGCAGCGGACGGTCTAGGGAGACCCAGTACTTC. This chain joins TRBV2 and TRBJ2-5; D gene uncertain. The germline gives CDR1 SNHLY, CDR2 FYNNEI. The CDR3 consists of 13 residues. V dropped 6 bases and J dropped 5 bases, with 13 bases sitting between them.

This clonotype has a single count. The CDR3 nucleotides are TGTGCCAGCAGTTACTCCAGGACAGGGGACTCACCCCTCCACTTT. It yields the protein CASSYSRTGDSPLHF. The V gene is TRBV6-5, the J gene TRBJ1-6; 9 nucleotides match TRBD1. V lost 0 bases and J lost 10; bases outside the gene matches: 4. The CDR3 is 15 amino acids. Germline V gene sequence: CDR1 MNHEY, CDR2 SVGAGI.

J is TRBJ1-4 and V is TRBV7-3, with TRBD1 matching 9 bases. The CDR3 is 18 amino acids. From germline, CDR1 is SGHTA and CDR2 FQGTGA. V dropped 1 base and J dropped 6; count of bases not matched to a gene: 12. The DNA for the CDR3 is TGTGCCAGCAGCTTAAATCTATGTGGACAGGGGAGGGATGAAAAACTGTTTTTT. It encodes CASSLNLCGQGRDEKLFF.

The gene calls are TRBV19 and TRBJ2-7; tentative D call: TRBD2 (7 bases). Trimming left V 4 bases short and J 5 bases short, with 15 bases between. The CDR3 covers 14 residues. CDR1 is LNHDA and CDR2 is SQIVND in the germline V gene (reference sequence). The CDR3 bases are TGTGCCAGTAGTACGGGGGGCGAAATCCACGAGCAGTACTTC. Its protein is CASSTGGEIHEQYF.

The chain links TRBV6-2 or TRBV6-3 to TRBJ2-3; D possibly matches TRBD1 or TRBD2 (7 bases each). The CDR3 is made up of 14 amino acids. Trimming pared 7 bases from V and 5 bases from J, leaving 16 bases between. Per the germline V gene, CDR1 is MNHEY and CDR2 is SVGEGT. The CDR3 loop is CASTQGGDRDTQYF. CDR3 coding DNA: TGTGCCAGCACTCAGGGGGGGGACAGAGATACGCAGTATTTT.

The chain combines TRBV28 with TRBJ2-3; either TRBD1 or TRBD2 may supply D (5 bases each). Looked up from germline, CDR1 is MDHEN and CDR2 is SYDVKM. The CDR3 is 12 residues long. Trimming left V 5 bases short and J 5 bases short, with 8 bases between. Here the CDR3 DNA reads TGTGCCAGCAGTGGGGGTAGAGATACGCAGTATTTT. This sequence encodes CASSGGRDTQYF.

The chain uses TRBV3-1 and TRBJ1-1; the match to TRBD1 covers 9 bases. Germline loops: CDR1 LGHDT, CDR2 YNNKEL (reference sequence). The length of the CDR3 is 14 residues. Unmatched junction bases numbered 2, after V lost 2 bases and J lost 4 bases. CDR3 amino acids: CASSQSDRGTEAFF. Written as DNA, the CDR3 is TGTGCCAGCAGCCAATCGGACAGGGGCACTGAAGCTTTCTTT.

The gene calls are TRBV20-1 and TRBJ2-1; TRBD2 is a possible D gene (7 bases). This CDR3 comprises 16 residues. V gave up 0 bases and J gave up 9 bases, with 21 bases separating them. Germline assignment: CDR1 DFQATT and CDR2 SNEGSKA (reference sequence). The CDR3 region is CSAREDEIRGAAEQFF. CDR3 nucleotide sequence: TGCAGTGCTAGAGAAGATGAGATCCGGGGGGCGGCTGAGCAGTTCTTC.

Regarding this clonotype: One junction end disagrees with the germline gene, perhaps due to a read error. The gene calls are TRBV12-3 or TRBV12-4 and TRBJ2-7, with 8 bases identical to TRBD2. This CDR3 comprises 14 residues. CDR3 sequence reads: CASSVAGREYEQYF. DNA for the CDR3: TGTGCCAGCAGTGTAGCGGGACGGGAGTACGAGCAGTACTTC.

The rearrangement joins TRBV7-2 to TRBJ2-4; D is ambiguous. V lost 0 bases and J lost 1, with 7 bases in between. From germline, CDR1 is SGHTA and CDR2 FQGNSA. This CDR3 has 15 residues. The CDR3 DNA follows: TGTGCCAGCAGCTTAGCCCCGCCCGCCAAAAACATTCAGTACTTC. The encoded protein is CASSLAPPAKNIQYF. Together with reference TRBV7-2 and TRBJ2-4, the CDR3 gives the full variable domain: GAGVSQSPSNKVTEKGKDVELRCDPISGHTALYWYRQSLGQGLEFLIYFQGNSAPDKSGLPSDRFSAERTGGSVSTLTIQRTQQEDSAVYLCASSLAPPAKNIQYFGAGTRLSVL.

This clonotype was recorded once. This chain's CDR3 is CASSSLLVNEKLFF. The CDR3 nucleotides read TGTGCCAGCAGTTCTTTACTAGTTAATGAAAAACTGTTTTTT. The chain has TRBV12-3 or TRBV12-4 and TRBJ1-4; no definite D call. The CDR3 loop spans 14 amino acids. Trimming left V 4 bases short and J 4 bases short, with 10 bases between.

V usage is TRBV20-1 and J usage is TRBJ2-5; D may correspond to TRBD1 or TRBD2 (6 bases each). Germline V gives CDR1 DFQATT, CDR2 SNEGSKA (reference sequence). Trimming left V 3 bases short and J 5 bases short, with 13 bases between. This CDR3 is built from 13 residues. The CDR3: CSARPRGLETQYF. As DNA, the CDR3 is TGCAGTGCTAGGCCACGGGGGCTTGAGACCCAGTACTTC.

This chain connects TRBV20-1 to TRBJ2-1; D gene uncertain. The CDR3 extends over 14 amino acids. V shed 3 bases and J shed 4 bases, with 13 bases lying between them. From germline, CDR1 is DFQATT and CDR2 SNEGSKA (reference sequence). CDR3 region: CSASAPWGYNEQFF. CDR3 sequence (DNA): TGCAGTGCTAGTGCCCCTTGGGGATACAATGAGCAGTTCTTC.

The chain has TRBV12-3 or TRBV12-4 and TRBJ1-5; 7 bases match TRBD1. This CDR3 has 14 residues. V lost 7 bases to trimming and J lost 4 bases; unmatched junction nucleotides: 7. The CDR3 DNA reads TGTGCCAGCACCCTACAGGGGCGTAATCAGCCCCAGCATTTT. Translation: CASTLQGRNQPQHF.

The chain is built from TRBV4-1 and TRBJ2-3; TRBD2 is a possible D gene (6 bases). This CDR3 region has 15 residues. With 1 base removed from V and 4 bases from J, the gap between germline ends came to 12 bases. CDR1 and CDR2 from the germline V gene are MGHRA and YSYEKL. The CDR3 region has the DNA TGCGCCAGCAGCCAAGTAGCTAGCGCCCCAGATACGCAGTATTTT. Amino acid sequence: CASSQVASAPDTQYF.

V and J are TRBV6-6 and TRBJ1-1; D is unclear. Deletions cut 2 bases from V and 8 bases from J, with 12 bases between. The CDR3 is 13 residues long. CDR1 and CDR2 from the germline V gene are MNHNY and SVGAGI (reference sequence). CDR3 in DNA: TGTGCCAGCAGTTACCCTCGAGATGGGGAAGCTTTCTTT. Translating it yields CASSYPRDGEAFF.

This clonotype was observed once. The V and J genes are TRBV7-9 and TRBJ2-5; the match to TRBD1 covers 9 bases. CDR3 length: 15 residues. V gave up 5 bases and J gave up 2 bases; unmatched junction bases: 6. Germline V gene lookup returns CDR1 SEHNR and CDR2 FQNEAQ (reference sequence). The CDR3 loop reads CASSLTGGRQETQYF. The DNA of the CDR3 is TGTGCCAGCAGCCTAACAGGGGGCAGGCAAGAGACCCAGTACTTC.

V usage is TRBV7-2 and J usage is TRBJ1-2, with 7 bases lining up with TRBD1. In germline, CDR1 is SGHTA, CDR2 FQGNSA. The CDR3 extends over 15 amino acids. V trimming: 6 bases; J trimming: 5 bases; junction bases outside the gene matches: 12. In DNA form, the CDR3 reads TGTGCCAGCAGACCCGGACAGGCTACGGGGTATGGCTACACCTTC. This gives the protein CASRPGQATGYGYTF. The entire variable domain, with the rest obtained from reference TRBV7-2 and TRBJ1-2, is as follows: GAGVSQSPSNKVTEKGKDVELRCDPISGHTALYWYRQSLGQGLEFLIYFQGNSAPDKSGLPSDRFSAERTGGSVSTLTIQRTQQEDSAVYLCASRPGQATGYGYTFGSGTRLTVV.

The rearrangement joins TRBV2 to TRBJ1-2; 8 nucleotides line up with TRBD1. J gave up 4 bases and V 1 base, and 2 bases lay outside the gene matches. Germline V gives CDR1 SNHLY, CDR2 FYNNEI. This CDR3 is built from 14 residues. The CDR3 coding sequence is TGTGCCAGCAGTGAAGGGACAGGGATCTATGGCTACACCTTC. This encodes CASSEGTGIYGYTF.

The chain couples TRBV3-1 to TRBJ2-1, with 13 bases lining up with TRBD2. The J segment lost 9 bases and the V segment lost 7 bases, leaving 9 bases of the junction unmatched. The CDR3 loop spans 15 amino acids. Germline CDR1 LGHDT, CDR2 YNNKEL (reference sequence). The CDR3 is CASNGGLAGAGEQFF. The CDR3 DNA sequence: TGTGCCAGCAACGGAGGACTAGCGGGAGCCGGTGAGCAGTTCTTC.

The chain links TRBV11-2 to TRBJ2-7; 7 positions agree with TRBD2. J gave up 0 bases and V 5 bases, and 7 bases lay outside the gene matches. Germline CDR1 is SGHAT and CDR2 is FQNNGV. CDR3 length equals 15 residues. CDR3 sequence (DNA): TGTGCCAGCAGCCTCCGGGACTACCCCTCCTACGAGCAGTACTTC. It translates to CASSLRDYPSYEQYF.

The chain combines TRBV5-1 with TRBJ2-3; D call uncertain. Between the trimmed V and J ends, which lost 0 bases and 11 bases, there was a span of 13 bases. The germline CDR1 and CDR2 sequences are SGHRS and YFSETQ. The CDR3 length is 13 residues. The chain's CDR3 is CASSLVGDNMQYF. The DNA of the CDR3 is TGCGCCAGCAGCTTGGTAGGCGATAATATGCAGTATTTT.

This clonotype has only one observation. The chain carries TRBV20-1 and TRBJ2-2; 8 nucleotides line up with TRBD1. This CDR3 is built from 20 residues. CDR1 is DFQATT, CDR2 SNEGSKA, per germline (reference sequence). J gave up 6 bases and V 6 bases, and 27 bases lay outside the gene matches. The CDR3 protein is CSATPELVEQGVPSPGELFF. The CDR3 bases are TGCAGTGCGACCCCGGAGTTGGTGGAACAGGGGGTCCCCTCCCCCGGGGAGCTGTTTTTT.

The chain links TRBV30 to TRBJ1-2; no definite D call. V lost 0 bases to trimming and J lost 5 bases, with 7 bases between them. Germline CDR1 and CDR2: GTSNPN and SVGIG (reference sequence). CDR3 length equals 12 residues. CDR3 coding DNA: TGTGCCTGGAGTGTCGTAAATTATGGCTACACCTTC. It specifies CAWSVVNYGYTF.